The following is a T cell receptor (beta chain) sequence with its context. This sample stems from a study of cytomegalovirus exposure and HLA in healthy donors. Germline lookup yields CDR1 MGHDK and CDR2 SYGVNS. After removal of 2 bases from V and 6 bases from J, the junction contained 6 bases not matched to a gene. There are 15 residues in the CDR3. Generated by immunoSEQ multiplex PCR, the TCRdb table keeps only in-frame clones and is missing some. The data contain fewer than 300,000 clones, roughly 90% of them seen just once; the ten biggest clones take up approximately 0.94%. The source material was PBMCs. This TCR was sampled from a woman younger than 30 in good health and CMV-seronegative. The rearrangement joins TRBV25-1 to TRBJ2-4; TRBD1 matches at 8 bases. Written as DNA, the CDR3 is TGTGCCAGCAGTGAAACGGGACAGGATCTAAACATTCAGTACTTC. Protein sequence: CASSETGQDLNIQYF.